Shown below are 20 T cell receptor beta chains from a single sample sequenced in a study of T cells after yellow fever vaccination. TCRdb fed the 5' RACE reads into MiXCR, producing one record per CDR3 protein. Of approximately 330,000 distinct CDR3 sequences listed, over 3.5% are singletons. The sample here was PBMCs, taken 5 days after the yellow fever booster vaccination. These receptors originate from a man between 18 and 35 years old who received the YFV17D yellow fever vaccine.

This clonotype was seen only a few times. The V and J genes are TRBV29-1 and TRBJ2-7; either TRBD1 or TRBD2 may supply D (5 bases each). The CDR3 spans 12 residues. V lost 6 bases and J 0 bases, leaving 9 bases between the germline ends. CDR1 and CDR2 from the germline V gene are SQVTM and ANQGSEA. CDR3 residues: CSVPGTSYEQYF. CDR3 coding DNA: TGCAGCGTGCCCGGGACCTCCTACGAGCAGTACTTC.

This chain links TRBV11-2 with TRBJ1-2; D is possibly TRBD1 (5 bases). The CDR3 totals 14 residues. The V end was cut by 1 base, the J end by 4 bases, with 10 bases between. CDR1 and CDR2 from the germline V gene are SGHAT and FQNNGV. The CDR3 spells CASSLAGLVYGYTF. The CDR3 region has the DNA TGTGCCAGCAGCTTAGCGGGACTGGTCTATGGCTACACCTTC.

The chain is built from TRBV24-1 and TRBJ2-3, with 8 bases lining up with TRBD1. The CDR3 length is 16 residues. Trimming at V came to 5 bases and at J to 6 bases, leaving 12 bases not matched to a gene. Germline values: CDR1 KGHDR, CDR2 SFDVKD. Here the CDR3 DNA reads TGTGCCACCAGTGGCAAACAGGGGGAAGGTACGGATACGCAGTATTTT. Residues: CATSGKQGEGTDTQYF.

The rearrangement links TRBV10-2 to TRBJ1-1; TRBD1 matches at 9 bases. Per germline, CDR1 WSHSY and CDR2 SAAADI. This CDR3 is 13 amino acids long. Unmatched junction bases numbered 4, after V lost 7 bases and J lost 4 bases. The chain's CDR3 is CASTGDRATEAFF. The CDR3 DNA sequence: TGCGCCAGCACAGGGGACAGGGCCACTGAAGCTTTCTTT.

This clonotype was recorded a few times. The gene calls are TRBV7-9 and TRBJ1-5, with TRBD1 as a possible D gene (5 bases). Germline loops: CDR1 SEHNR, CDR2 FQNEAQ (reference sequence). The V gene lost 0 bases and the J gene lost 9 bases, with 12 bases spanning the gap. This CDR3 spans 14 amino acids. DNA of the CDR3: TGTGCCAGCAGCTTAGCAGGGGTCGTTTCGCCCCAGCATTTT. Protein product: CASSLAGVVSPQHF.

This clonotype showed up just a few times. The genes are TRBV10-3 and TRBJ2-3; D not certain. The CDR3 runs to 14 residues. CDR1 and CDR2 from the germline V gene are ENHRY and SYGVKD. V lost 3 bases to trimming and J lost 0 bases, with 7 bases between them. This CDR3 is CAISDLDSTDTQYF. The CDR3 DNA is TGTGCCATCAGTGATCTGGACAGCACAGATACGCAGTATTTT.

The chain uses TRBV15 and TRBJ1-3; D unclear. Germline CDR1 LNHNV, CDR2 YYDKDF (reference sequence). Deletions cut 6 bases from V and 2 bases from J, with 8 bases between. CDR3 size: 13 residues. CDR3 DNA: TGTGCCACCAGTTGGGTAGCTGGAAACACCATATATTTT. This translates into CATSWVAGNTIYF. Complete variable domain (other parts from reference TRBV15 and TRBJ1-3): DAMVIQNPRYQVTQFGKPVTLSCSQTLNHNVMYWYQQKSSQAPKLLFHYYDKDFNNEADTPDNFQSRRPNTSFCFLDIRSPGLGDTAMYLCATSWVAGNTIYFGEGSWLTVV.

This clonotype was recorded many times. This chain links TRBV20-1 with TRBJ2-2; no clear D gene. Germline CDR1 reads DFQATT; CDR2 reads SNEGSKA (reference sequence). The CDR3 loop spans 13 amino acids. V was trimmed by 2 bases and J by 4 bases, leaving 8 bases between them. The CDR3 sequence is CSARLLLTGELFF. The CDR3 nucleotides read TGCAGTGCTAGACTACTCCTCACCGGGGAGCTGTTTTTT.

The rearrangement links TRBV12-3 or TRBV12-4 to TRBJ1-1, with D perhaps TRBD1 (5 bases). Trimming shortened V by 5 bases and J by 6 bases, and 13 bases separated the two germline ends. The CDR3 is made up of 13 amino acids. The CDR3 nucleotides are TGTGCCAGCAGTACCAGGGAGATTGCTGAAGCTTTCTTT. Translating it yields CASSTREIAEAFF.

There are a few counts of this clonotype. The chain combines TRBV25-1 with TRBJ1-4; no clear D. This CDR3 is 17 amino acids long. CDR1 MGHDK and CDR2 SYGVNS come from the germline V gene. V was cut by 7 bases and J by 4 bases, with 22 bases left in between. This chain's CDR3 is CASTPSRGLGSNEKLFF. CDR3 in DNA: TGTGCCAGCACCCCGTCCAGAGGGTTAGGGAGTAATGAAAAACTGTTTTTT.

The table lists this clonotype with a few counts. The V and J genes are TRBV7-6 and TRBJ1-2; unclear D gene. The CDR3 length is 15 residues. The germline V and J ends were trimmed by 4 bases and 7 bases, with 19 bases remaining between them. From germline, CDR1 is SGHVS and CDR2 FNYEAQ. CDR3 DNA: TGTGCCAGCAGCTCCGGGCGGCGGGGTATCGGTGGCTACACCTTC. Amino acids: CASSSGRRGIGGYTF.

In its sample, this clonotype was seen a few times. J is TRBJ2-1 and V is TRBV6-5, with 12 bases fitting TRBD2. The CDR3 length is 15 residues. V dropped 7 bases and J dropped 5; count of bases not matched to a gene: 6. Germline CDR1 and CDR2: MNHEY and SVGAGI. The DNA of the CDR3 is TGTGCCAGCACCCTCCTAGCGGGGGGGGACAATGAGCAGTTCTTC. This gives the protein CASTLLAGGDNEQFF.

This chain uses TRBV20-1 with TRBJ1-1; 7 bases align to TRBD1. This CDR3 has 15 amino acids. The ends lost 3 bases at V and 3 bases at J; junction bases unmatched: 10. Germline values: CDR1 DFQATT, CDR2 SNEGSKA (reference sequence). CDR3 region: CSARPPTQGDTEAFF. As DNA, the CDR3 is TGCAGTGCTAGGCCCCCTACTCAGGGGGACACTGAAGCTTTCTTT.

The chain combines TRBV7-2 with TRBJ2-5; tentative D call: TRBD1 (6 bases). Between the trimmed V and J ends, which lost 3 bases and 7 bases, there was a span of 21 bases. This CDR3 contains 16 residues. Germline CDR1 SGHTA, CDR2 FQGNSA. CDR3 loop: CASSLTGGRAPGTQYF. The CDR3 region has the DNA TGTGCCAGCAGCTTGACAGGCGGGCGGGCCCCCGGGACCCAGTACTTC.

This clonotype was recorded at least ten times. Here the CDR3 reads CSAGGGETNYGYTF. CDR3 DNA sequence: TGCAGTGCGGGTGGGGGAGAAACAAACTATGGCTACACCTTC. V and J are TRBV20-1 and TRBJ1-2; possibly TRBD1 for D (5 bases). CDR1 is DFQATT, CDR2 SNEGSKA, per germline (reference sequence). The V and J ends lost 6 bases and 2 bases respectively, with 16 bases between them. CDR3 length equals 14 residues.

This clonotype was picked up a small number of times. This chain connects TRBV4-3 to TRBJ2-1; TRBD2 matches at 12 bases. Germline CDR1 is LGHNA and CDR2 is YSLEER. V lost 4 bases and J lost 6; bases outside the gene matches: 7. CDR3 length: 16 amino acids. CDR3 region: CASSPESSGGVNEQFF. CDR3 sequence (DNA): TGCGCCAGCAGCCCGGAATCTAGCGGGGGGGTCAATGAGCAGTTCTTC.

V gene TRBV5-4 combines with J gene TRBJ1-4, with 8 nucleotides matching TRBD1. Germline V gene data show CDR1 as SGHNT and CDR2 as YYREEE (reference sequence). This CDR3 comprises 15 residues. Germline trimming cut 4 bases from V and 5 bases from J; bases unmatched to any gene: 7. The CDR3 region has the DNA TGTGCCAGCAGCAGAGGGACAGGAGAAAATGAAAAACTGTTTTTT. It encodes CASSRGTGENEKLFF.

CDR3 nucleotides: TGTGCCAGTAGTATGGGTGGACTAGCTTGGGATACGCAGTATTTT. Amino acid sequence: CASSMGGLAWDTQYF. The chain combines TRBV19 with TRBJ2-3; TRBD2 agrees at 8 bases. This CDR3 spans 15 amino acids. With V trimmed by 3 bases and J by 6 bases, 8 bases remained unmatched. Germline V gene sequence: CDR1 LNHDA, CDR2 SQIVND (reference sequence).

This clonotype was seen only a few times. The V and J genes are TRBV29-1 and TRBJ2-5, with 10 bases aligning to TRBD2. Germline V gene data show CDR1 as SQVTM and CDR2 as ANQGSEA. The CDR3 length is 14 residues. Unmatched junction bases numbered 8, after V lost 7 bases and J lost 3 bases. CDR3 nucleotide sequence: TGCAGCGCCAGAGGGACTAGCGTAAAAGAGACCCAGTACTTC. It specifies CSARGTSVKETQYF.

The V gene is TRBV6-6, the J gene TRBJ2-4; 9 nucleotides line up with TRBD1. J was trimmed by 8 bases and V by 6 bases; bases with no gene match: 8. Germline loops: CDR1 MNHNY, CDR2 SVGAGI (reference sequence). The CDR3 consists of 14 residues. This CDR3 reads CASRIPGQGDIQYF. For the CDR3, the DNA is TGTGCCAGCAGGATACCGGGACAGGGAGACATTCAGTACTTC.